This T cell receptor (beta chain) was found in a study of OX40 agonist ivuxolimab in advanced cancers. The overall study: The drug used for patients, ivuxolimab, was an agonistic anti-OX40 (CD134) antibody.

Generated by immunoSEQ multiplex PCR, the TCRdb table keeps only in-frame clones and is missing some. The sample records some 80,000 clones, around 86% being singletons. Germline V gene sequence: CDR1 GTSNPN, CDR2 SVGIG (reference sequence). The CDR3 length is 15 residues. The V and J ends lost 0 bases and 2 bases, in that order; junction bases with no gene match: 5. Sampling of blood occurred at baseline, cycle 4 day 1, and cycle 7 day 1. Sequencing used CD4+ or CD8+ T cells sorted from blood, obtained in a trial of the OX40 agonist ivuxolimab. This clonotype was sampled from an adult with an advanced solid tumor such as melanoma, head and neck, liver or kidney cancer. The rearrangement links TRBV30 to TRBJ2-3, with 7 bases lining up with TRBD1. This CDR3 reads CAWSVQGFTTDTQYF. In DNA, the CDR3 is TGTGCCTGGAGTGTACAGGGGTTTACCACAGATACGCAGTATTTT.